The 32 T cell receptor beta chains reported below all come from one sample, sequenced in a study of blood T cells in healthy people across ages. Alongside a J-beta primer mix, a sample-barcoded 5' primer served in a second PCR lasting about 7 to 12 cycles. One entry per CDR3 protein, called by TCRdb with MiXCR from the 5' RACE reads. The sample lists fewer than 2,000,000 distinct CDR3 sequences; 30% to 35% were seen once. The sequencing sample was made of blood. These receptors were collected from a woman under 40 in good health.

This sequence joins TRBV7-9 and TRBJ1-2; D perhaps matches TRBD1 (6 bases). The CDR3 runs to 15 residues. The V and J ends lost 4 bases and 5 bases respectively, with 17 bases between them. The germline V gene encodes CDR1 SEHNR and CDR2 FQNEAQ (reference sequence). The chain's CDR3 is CASSSPRGARYGYTF. In DNA form, the CDR3 reads TGTGCCAGCAGCTCCCCCCGGGGGGCGCGTTATGGCTACACCTTC.

The V gene is TRBV4-1, the J gene TRBJ1-5; TRBD1 aligns across 8 bases. The J call may be wrong; the DNA end is better matched by TRBJ2-3. CDR1 is MGHRA and CDR2 is YSYEKL in the germline V gene. CDR3 length: 15 residues. In nucleotides, the CDR3 is TGCGCCAGCAGCGGGACAGGACGGGAGAATCAGCCCCAGTATTTT. Translation gives CASSGTGRENQPQYF.

This chain joins TRBV20-1 and TRBJ2-4; 11 bases align to TRBD1. The closer fit of TRBJ2-7 to the DNA end suggests the J call may be wrong. The CDR3 contains 13 residues. Germline CDR1 and CDR2: DFQATT and SNEGSKA (reference sequence). The CDR3 region is CSVWGQGVNEQYF. The CDR3 DNA reads as TGCAGTGTTTGGGGACAGGGGGTAAACGAGCAGTACTTC.

This clonotype was seen repeatedly, ten times or more. The rearrangement joins TRBV20-1 to TRBJ1-6; D is unresolved. V lost 4 bases to trimming and J lost 4 bases, with 8 bases between them. Germline loops: CDR1 DFQATT, CDR2 SNEGSKA (reference sequence). CDR3 length: 13 amino acids. CDR3 nucleotides: TGCAGTGCTAAGTTGGATTATAATTCACCCCTCCACTTT. Amino acid sequence: CSAKLDYNSPLHF.

This clonotype was counted between two and nine times. This chain joins TRBV5-1 and TRBJ2-3; TRBD2 aligns across 13 bases. After removal of 4 bases from V and 4 bases from J, the junction contained 3 bases not matched to a gene. This CDR3 is 15 amino acids long. Germline values: CDR1 SGHRS, CDR2 YFSETQ. CDR3 sequence: CASSAGLAGADTQYF. The CDR3 DNA reads as TGCGCCAGCAGCGCAGGACTAGCGGGAGCAGATACGCAGTATTTT.

The chain couples TRBV6-5 to TRBJ2-1; TRBD1 agrees at 7 bases. The V and J ends lost 1 base and 13 bases, in that order; junction bases with no gene match: 10. The CDR3 runs 14 residues. Germline CDR1 reads MNHEY; CDR2 reads SVGAGI. The chain's CDR3 is CASSYWDSKETQFF. DNA for the CDR3: TGTGCCAGCAGTTACTGGGACAGCAAAGAGACCCAGTTCTTC.

This clonotype was found many times. J is TRBJ2-1 and V is TRBV29-1, with a weak D call TRBD2 (6 bases). The CDR3 has 15 amino acids. V dropped 0 bases and J dropped 9 bases, with 18 bases sitting between them. Germline lookup yields CDR1 SQVTM and CDR2 ANQGSEA. The CDR3, as DNA: TGCAGCGTTGAAGATGTAACAGGACTACCGGGTGAGCAGTTCTTC. Translation gives CSVEDVTGLPGEQFF.

On this clonotype: One end of the junction varies from germline; a read error may be responsible. The chain recombines TRBV12-3 or TRBV12-4 with TRBJ1-1; weak D call: TRBD1 (5 bases). The CDR3 is 15 residues long. This CDR3 reads CAGSFGAGGSTEAFF. CDR3 bases: TGTGCCGGCAGTTTTGGGGCCGGGGGAAGCACTGAAGCTTTCTTT.

This clonotype was seen at least ten times. The chain couples TRBV29-1 to TRBJ2-3; D remains unclear. CDR1 and CDR2 from the germline V gene are SQVTM and ANQGSEA. The V gene lost 4 bases and the J gene lost 1 base, with 12 bases spanning the gap. CDR3 size: 14 residues. The CDR3 reads CSVVGSTGTDTQYF. The DNA of the CDR3 is TGCAGCGTTGTAGGGTCCACCGGCACAGATACGCAGTATTTT.

The rearrangement links TRBV5-1 to TRBJ1-2; D uncertain. This CDR3 spans 14 amino acids. The V end was cut by 0 bases, the J end by 3 bases, with 9 bases between. Germline V gene data show CDR1 as SGHRS and CDR2 as YFSETQ. The CDR3 bases are TGCGCCAGCAGCTTGGTTAGGATGTACTATGGCTACACCTTC. Its protein product is CASSLVRMYYGYTF.

The V and J genes are TRBV9 and TRBJ1-1; a possible D gene is TRBD1 (5 bases). CDR3 length: 14 amino acids. Germline CDR1 and CDR2: SGDLS and YYNGEE. V was pared by 4 bases and J by 2 bases, with 12 bases between. In nucleotides, the CDR3 is TGTGCCAGCAGCCAAGGGACGATAAACACTGAAGCTTTCTTT. This encodes CASSQGTINTEAFF.

This chain links TRBV7-3 with TRBJ1-1; D unclear. The V gene's germline CDR1 is SGHTA and CDR2 FQGTGA. Trimming pared 4 bases from V and 0 bases from J, leaving 15 bases between. This CDR3 is built from 16 residues. The DNA for the CDR3 is TGTGCCAGCAGCTACCCCGGGGAGAACATGAACACTGAAGCTTTCTTT. Its protein is CASSYPGENMNTEAFF.

This clonotype appeared a few times. The chain is built from TRBV20-1 and TRBJ2-5; 7 bases map to TRBD2. V lost 5 bases to trimming and J lost 7 bases; unmatched junction nucleotides: 4. This CDR3 comprises 11 residues. Germline-derived CDR1 and CDR2 are DFQATT and SNEGSKA (reference sequence). CDR3 nucleotide sequence: TGCAGTGCTTCCAGGGAGGGGACCCAGTACTTC. Amino acids: CSASREGTQYF.

This clonotype has just a few counts. The V gene is TRBV27, the J gene TRBJ2-1, with D perhaps being TRBD1 or TRBD2 (5 bases each). Germline-derived CDR1 and CDR2 are MNHEY and SMNVEV (reference sequence). There are 17 residues in the CDR3. Trimming left V 5 bases short and J 0 bases short, with 17 bases between. This CDR3 is CASSPGAVGASYNEQFF. CDR3 bases: TGTGCCAGCAGTCCCGGGGCGGTAGGCGCCTCCTACAATGAGCAGTTCTTC.

The chain carries TRBV4-1 and TRBJ2-3; TRBD2 agrees at 8 bases. The CDR3 totals 17 residues. The germline gives CDR1 MGHRA, CDR2 YSYEKL. V lost 3 bases and J lost 2; bases outside the gene matches: 10. CDR3 loop: CASSHPGGSGTTDTQYF. CDR3 sequence (DNA): TGCGCCAGCAGCCATCCCGGGGGTAGCGGGACCACAGATACGCAGTATTTT.

This clonotype was seen more than once but under ten times. The chain has TRBV5-1 and TRBJ2-3; the match to TRBD2 covers 9 bases. The CDR3 length is 18 residues. The V gene's germline CDR1 is SGHRS and CDR2 YFSETQ. V lost 0 bases and J lost 3; bases outside the gene matches: 11. CDR3 sequence reads: CASSLEVAGEVGTDTQYF. In nucleotides, the CDR3 is TGCGCCAGCAGCTTGGAGGTAGCGGGAGAGGTTGGTACAGATACGCAGTATTTT.

V gene TRBV18 combines with J gene TRBJ1-2; possibly TRBD1 for D (5 bases). V was trimmed by 1 base and J by 4 bases, leaving 10 bases between them. The CDR3 spans 14 residues. Looked up from germline, CDR1 is KGHSH and CDR2 is LQKENI. The CDR3 DNA reads as TGTGCCAGCTCACCACAGGGGACCTCCTATGGCTACACCTTC. It is translated as CASSPQGTSYGYTF.

This chain's CDR3 is CASNPTGWNTEAFF. The CDR3 DNA follows: TGTGCCAGCAACCCCACCGGTTGGAACACTGAAGCTTTCTTT. The V and J genes are TRBV6-6 and TRBJ1-1; D is undetermined. V lost 7 bases and J lost 1, with 13 bases in between. Germline lookup yields CDR1 MNHNY and CDR2 SVGAGI (reference sequence). CDR3 size: 14 residues.

This clonotype was seen a few times. J is TRBJ2-7 and V is TRBV4-2, with D perhaps TRBD2 (7 bases). Between the trimmed V and J ends, which lost 4 bases and 5 bases, there was a span of 15 bases. In germline, CDR1 is LGHNA, CDR2 YNFKEQ. The CDR3 is made up of 14 amino acids. The CDR3 bases are TGTGCCAGCAGCCGCACGGGGGGCATGAACGAGCAGTACTTC. Translated: CASSRTGGMNEQYF.

In its sample, this clonotype was seen many times. This chain links TRBV7-9 with TRBJ1-2; 7 bases line up with TRBD1. The V and J ends lost 6 bases and 4 bases, in that order; junction bases with no gene match: 5. The CDR3 runs 13 residues. Germline lookup yields CDR1 SEHNR and CDR2 FQNEAQ (reference sequence). The DNA of the CDR3 is TGTGCCAGCAGTTCGGGGACAGCCTATGGCTACACCTTC. It translates to CASSSGTAYGYTF.

A few counts support this clonotype. V and J are TRBV25-1 and TRBJ1-2; D remains ambiguous. The CDR3 totals 11 residues. The germline V gene has CDR1 MGHDK and CDR2 SYGVNS. Trimming stripped 3 bases from V and 7 bases from J, with 6 bases between. As DNA, the CDR3 is TGTGCCAGCAGTGACCCGGGTGGCTACACCTTC. It codes for CASSDPGGYTF.

The CDR3 coding sequence is TGTGCCAGCAGTGAAGCGTCCAGGTCGCTGGGTTTGTTGGGGAGGAACACTGAAGCTTTCTTT. It yields the protein CASSEASRSLGLLGRNTEAFF. The J gene is TRBJ1-1, the V gene TRBV6-1; D is unclear. The CDR3 consists of 21 residues. The V gene lost 0 bases and the J gene lost 1 base, with 27 bases spanning the gap. Germline V gene sequence: CDR1 MNHNS, CDR2 SASEGT.

This clonotype was observed many times. The chain has TRBV10-3 and TRBJ2-3; no reliable D call. This CDR3 comprises 14 residues. Germline CDR1 ENHRY, CDR2 SYGVKD. Trimming shortened V by 6 bases and J by 0 bases, and 10 bases separated the two germline ends. CDR3 protein: CAIRDHSSTDTQYF. In DNA form, the CDR3 reads TGTGCCATCAGGGACCACAGTAGCACAGATACGCAGTATTTT.

The chain couples TRBV15 to TRBJ2-4; perhaps TRBD2 as D (5 bases). The V gene's germline CDR1 is LNHNV and CDR2 YYDKDF (reference sequence). This CDR3 contains 14 residues. Trimming took off 3 bases at V and 8 bases at J, with 14 bases between the two ends. CDR3 DNA sequence: TGTGCCACCAGCAGGGTGAGGGAGTCTGACATTCAGTACTTC. Its translation: CATSRVRESDIQYF.

This clonotype was counted at least ten times. This chain uses TRBV20-1 with TRBJ2-1; a weak D match, TRBD1 (6 bases). Germline V gene lookup returns CDR1 DFQATT and CDR2 SNEGSKA (reference sequence). V was clipped by 3 bases and J by 8 bases, with 11 bases between them. The CDR3 runs 12 residues. The CDR3 DNA reads TGCAGTGCTAGCCCAGGGGTCGATGAGCAGTTCTTC. Translating it yields CSASPGVDEQFF.

This clonotype appeared a few times. The rearrangement joins TRBV18 to TRBJ1-1, with D unclear. With 6 bases removed from V and 5 bases from J, the gap between germline ends came to 16 bases. CDR1 and CDR2 (germline): KGHSH, LQKENI. The CDR3 totals 14 residues. The CDR3 DNA is TGTGCCAGCTCTATAACAGAGAGGGAGACTGAAGCTTTCTTT. Its protein is CASSITERETEAFF.

The chain links TRBV2 to TRBJ2-1; weak D call: TRBD2 (5 bases). The V gene lost 6 bases and the J gene lost 3 bases, with 12 bases spanning the gap. The V gene's germline CDR1 is SNHLY and CDR2 FYNNEI. The CDR3 is made up of 14 amino acids. CDR3 region: CASSARTSYNEQFF. The CDR3 nucleotides are TGTGCCAGCAGCGCCCGCACTAGCTACAATGAGCAGTTCTTC.

J is TRBJ1-4 and V is TRBV9, with D perhaps matching TRBD1 (5 bases). Trimming pared 0 bases from V and 2 bases from J, leaving 8 bases between. This CDR3 spans 15 amino acids. Germline values: CDR1 SGDLS, CDR2 YYNGEE. CDR3 DNA: TGTGCCAGCAGCGTAGGGGGGAAGACTAATGAAAAACTGTTTTTT. Translation: CASSVGGKTNEKLFF.

The sample holds one count of this clonotype. The chain joins TRBV12-3 or TRBV12-4 to TRBJ2-7; 9 nucleotides line up with TRBD1. The CDR3 is made up of 15 amino acids. In nucleotides, the CDR3 is TGTGTCAATGCGCCGGGGACAGGGACCACCTACGAGCAGTACTTC. Translating it yields CVNAPGTGTTYEQYF.

This sequence joins TRBV5-7 and TRBJ1-5; 7 nucleotides agree with TRBD1. TRBV5-7 is marked as an open reading frame, function uncertain. The CDR3 is 16 amino acids. J was trimmed by 2 bases and V by 2 bases; bases with no gene match: 7. The CDR3 region is CASSFPGTAGNQPQHF. CDR3 sequence (DNA): TGTGCCAGCAGCTTTCCAGGGACAGCAGGCAATCAGCCCCAGCATTTT.

The rearrangement uses TRBV20-1 and TRBJ2-1; D unresolved. CDR3 size: 11 residues. Trimming cost V 4 bases and J 8 bases, with 9 bases left between them. Germline loops: CDR1 DFQATT, CDR2 SNEGSKA (reference sequence). CDR3 sequence reads: CSANLRHEQFF. The CDR3, as DNA: TGCAGTGCTAACCTTCGTCATGAGCAGTTCTTC.

The chain is built from TRBV12-3 or TRBV12-4 and TRBJ1-2; D is unclear. CDR3 length equals 13 residues. V was clipped by 1 base and J by 7 bases, with 10 bases between them. The CDR3 DNA follows: TGTGCCAGCAGTTTAGGTGGATCAAGTGGCTACACCTTC. Amino acids: CASSLGGSSGYTF.